The rows below give T cell receptor beta chains drawn from one sample of a study of blood T cell repertoires in COVID-19. TCRdb's table, derived via immunoSEQ multiplex PCR, lists solely in-frame clones and lacks some. The data show some 400,000 clones, approximately 90% seen once. Material: PBMCs or T cells enriched from blood (not recorded which). Every receptor here comes from a woman between 40 and 50 years old who had been exposed to COVID-19. Both conserved end residues are part of each CDR3. D genes are given only for firm matches. Clone size appears in some rows only: once, few, many, or a class for an expanded clone.

d_call	cdr3_length	clone_size	j_call	v_call	cdr3_nt	cdr3_aa
-	14	-	TRBJ2-7	TRBV5-1	TGCGCCAGCAGCCCCTACGCGGGGTTTCCCGAGCAGTACTTC	CASSPYAGFPEQYF
TRBD1	16	-	TRBJ1-3	TRBV7-2	TGTGCCAGCAGCTTAGCGGGGACAGGGTCAGGAAACACCATATATTTT	CASSLAGTGSGNTIYF
TRBD2	14	-	TRBJ2-7	TRBV11-3	TGTGCCAGCAGAGCGGGAAGGTCGTCCTACGAGCAGTACTTC	CASRAGRSSYEQYF
-	12	-	TRBJ1-2	TRBV5-6	TGTGCCAGCAGCGTCGCTAACTATGGCTACACCTTC	CASSVANYGYTF
TRBD1	15	-	TRBJ2-2	TRBV19	TGTGCCAGTACCCCCCGGACAGGCTACACCGGGGAGCTGTTTTTT	CASTPRTGYTGELFF
-	13	once	TRBJ1-1	TRBV6-5	TGTGCCAGCAACAGAGGGATGGGCACTGAAGCTTTCTTT	CASNRGMGTEAFF
TRBD1	15	-	TRBJ2-7	TRBV9	TGTGCCAGCAGCACGGGACAGGGTTTAGCCTACGAGCAGTACTTC	CASSTGQGLAYEQYF
-	13	-	TRBJ1-1	TRBV3-1/TRBV3-2	TGTGCCAGCAGCCAAGATTCGGGGGCTGAAGCTTTCTTT	CASSQDSGAEAFF
-	15	-	TRBJ2-2	TRBV7-2	TGTGCCAGCAGCCTCGGACTATCGAACACCGGGGAGCTGTTTTTT	CASSLGLSNTGELFF
-	18	-	TRBJ1-3	TRBV2	TGTGCCAGCTCCCCGCGGGGACGGACACTTTATACTGGAAACACCATATATTTT	CASSPRGRTLYTGNTIYF
TRBD1	13	-	TRBJ1-1	TRBV30	TGTGCCTGGAGCCGGGACAGGGGGACTGAAGCTTTCTTT	CAWSRDRGTEAFF
-	14	few	TRBJ1-5	TRBV14	TGTGCCAGCAGCCAGCCCGGGAGGGACCAGCCCCAGCATTTT	CASSQPGRDQPQHF
TRBD2	17	-	TRBJ2-3	TRBV18	TGTGCCAGCTCACCACCTGCGGGGGGCCAATCCAAGCGCACGCAGTATTTT	CASSPPAGGQSKRTQYF
-	14	once	TRBJ1-1	TRBV19	TGTGCCAGTAGTGTGAGACAGAGTTACACTGAAGCTTTCTTT	CASSVRQSYTEAFF
TRBD1	17	-	TRBJ2-2	TRBV19	TGTGCCAGTAGCTCCCGGGACAGGGATAGAGGAACCGGGGAGCTGTTTTTT	CASSSRDRDRGTGELFF
TRBD2	16	-	TRBJ2-1	TRBV10-3	TGTGCCATCAGAGTAACTAGCGGGAGCACCTACAATGAGCAGTTCTTC	CAIRVTSGSTYNEQFF
-	13	-	TRBJ2-6	TRBV19	TGTGCCAGCACAGGCTCTGGGGCCAACGTCCTGACTTTC	CASTGSGANVLTF
-	18	-	TRBJ1-1	TRBV5-1	TGCGCCAGCAGCTTGGTAATACAGGGATCTCCTCCGAACACTGAAGCTTTCTTT	CASSLVIQGSPPNTEAFF
-	16	-	TRBJ1-1	TRBV13	TGTGCCAGCAGCTCAACGGGGCCTTCAGCGGGGACTGAAGCTTTCTTT	CASSSTGPSAGTEAFF
-	14	-	TRBJ2-7	TRBV7-2	TGTGCCAGCAGCTTAGTGAGGGAAGCCTACGAGCAGTACTTC	CASSLVREAYEQYF
-	14	-	TRBJ2-2	TRBV2	TGTGCCAGCTCGAGGGCAGAGAACACCGGGGAGCTGTTTTTT	CASSRAENTGELFF
-	15	-	TRBJ2-5	TRBV5-4	TGTGCCAGCAGCTTGAGGGGGACTATGAAAGAGACCCAGTACTTC	CASSLRGTMKETQYF
-	14	few	TRBJ1-1	TRBV25-1	TGTGCCAGCAGTGTCAGCGGGGTTAACACTGAAGCTTTCTTT	CASSVSGVNTEAFF